This T cell receptor beta chain was sequenced in a study of T-cell reconstitution after alpha-beta-depleted transplantation in children. This clonotype was observed a few times. Unique molecular identifiers were incorporated during preparation of the TCRbeta library. MiXCR was run by TCRdb on the PCR reads, yielding one entry per CDR3 protein. The data show 250,000 to 350,000 distinct CDR3 sequences, 9.9% seen once. The V end lost 0 bases, the J end lost 10 bases, and 16 bases lay between the germline ends. Germline V gene data show CDR1 as LNHNV and CDR2 as YYDKDF (reference sequence). The CDR3 contains 15 residues.

Sample: PBMCs from the stem cell graft donor, taken from the stem cell graft. The chain combines TRBV15 with TRBJ2-1; D is perhaps TRBD2 (6 bases). The TCR comes from a human donor who donated a stem cell graft to a child with SCID. This chain's CDR3 is CATSRDPGWRGEQFF. Written as DNA, the CDR3 is TGTGCCACCAGCAGAGATCCGGGATGGCGGGGCGAGCAGTTCTTC.